The entry below describes one TCR beta chain. There is no known antigen for this receptor. Qualities for individual bases were not recorded, and no much larger clone is one base off. The record originates from a study of blood T cell repertoires in COVID-19 (dated by TCRdb to about 2020). Context from the whole study: The collaborator samples originated in the United States, Italy and Spain and spanned the acute and convalescent phases of COVID-19. The prospective study material was composed of cDNA or gDNA derived from T cells, B-cell-depleted T cells, or PBMCs. Sample metadata almost always included a de-identified subject ID, COVID-19 status, age in years and sex. HLA class I and class II types, where available, came from metadata supplied by the sample provider rather than from assay-based typing. The repertoires were released in a freely available public database meant as a resource for research on the immune response to SARS-CoV-2. Subjects who had been exposed to COVID-19, were actively infected with it, or had recovered from it provided the deeply sampled blood TCRbeta repertoires that made up the dataset. Samples were obtained from the ongoing ImmuneRACE study (first 160 participants) and from approximately 1,200 subjects provided by 6 global collaborators.

The germline V gene provides CDR1 MDHEN and CDR2 SYDVKM. V loses 8 bases of germline sequence and J loses 4 bases, and the interval between the two ends is 11 bases. The CDR3 holds 12 amino acids from the cysteine to the phenylalanine. CDR3 DNA only is kept here, 36 bases in frame from base 1. One collaborating source in Seattle enrolled patients while the patients were actively infected and followed the patients over time throughout the course of disease. Collaborating institutions collected whole blood in K2EDTA tubes following their own protocols. For TCRbeta analysis, collaborators shipped samples in one of three forms: frozen whole blood, isolated PBMCs, or DNA extracted from either of those sample types. The immunoSEQ Assay, a bias-controlled multiplex PCR, was used to amplify TCRbeta CDR3 regions from genomic DNA. In the authors' own workflow: Within the assay, amplification of reference gene primers was used to estimate how many nucleated cells each sample contained. Sequence reads were collapsed and filtered to measure the absolute abundance of every unique TCRbeta CDR3 rearrangement. Productive Simpson clonality was computed per sample as the square root of Simpson's diversity index over productive rearrangements. The source is immuneACCESS, and TCRdb retained only in-frame sequences with V and J called. Part of the clones is not carried over; for the studies checked, unresolved V genes explain less than half of this, and the remainder is unexplained. V, J and clone size are taken as reported in that table, and D and trimming were inferred from the DNA itself. Across this sample there are 250,000 to 350,000 clones, with approximately 88% seen only once. Together, the top ten hold roughly 1.5% of the sample.

Points the paper makes about the study in general: The quantity of clinical and demographic metadata differed by source and by participant and was supplied without curation.

The V and J genes are TRBV28 and TRBJ2-5; too little of a D gene remains to name it. The sequence derives from a human donor with COVID-19, enrolled during active disease. The donor label of this sample is uncertain. The sequenced sample consisted of peripheral blood. The DNA sequence is given as TGTGCCAGCCGTCCCCCAGGAGAGACCCAGTACTTC. Its product reads: CASRPPGETQYF.